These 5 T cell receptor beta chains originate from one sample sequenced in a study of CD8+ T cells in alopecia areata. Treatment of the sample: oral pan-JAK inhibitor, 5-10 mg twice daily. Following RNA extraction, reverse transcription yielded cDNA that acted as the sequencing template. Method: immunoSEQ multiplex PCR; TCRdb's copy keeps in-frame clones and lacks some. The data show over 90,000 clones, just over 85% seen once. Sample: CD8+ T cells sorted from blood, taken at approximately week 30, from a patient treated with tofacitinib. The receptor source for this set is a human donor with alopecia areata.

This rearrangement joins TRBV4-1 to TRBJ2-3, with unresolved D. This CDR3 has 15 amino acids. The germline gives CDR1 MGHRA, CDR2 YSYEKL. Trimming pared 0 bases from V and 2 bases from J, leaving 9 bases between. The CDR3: CASSQDTEYTDTQYF. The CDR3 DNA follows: TGCGCCAGCAGCCAAGATACCGAGTACACAGATACGCAGTATTTT.

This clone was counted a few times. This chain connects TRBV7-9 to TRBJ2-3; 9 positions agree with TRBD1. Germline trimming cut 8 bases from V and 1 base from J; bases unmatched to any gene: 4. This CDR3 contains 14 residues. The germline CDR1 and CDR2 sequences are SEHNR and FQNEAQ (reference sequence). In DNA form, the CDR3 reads TGTGCCAGCCCGGGGGACAGGGGCACAGATACGCAGTATTTT. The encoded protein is CASPGDRGTDTQYF.

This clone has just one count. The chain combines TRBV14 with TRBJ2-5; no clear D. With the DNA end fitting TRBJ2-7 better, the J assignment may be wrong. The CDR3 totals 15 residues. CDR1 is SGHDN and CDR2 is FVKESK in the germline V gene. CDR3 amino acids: CASSQDGGVGYEQYF. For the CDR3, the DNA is TGTGCCAGCAGCCAAGATGGTGGGGTCGGCTACGAGCAGTACTTC.

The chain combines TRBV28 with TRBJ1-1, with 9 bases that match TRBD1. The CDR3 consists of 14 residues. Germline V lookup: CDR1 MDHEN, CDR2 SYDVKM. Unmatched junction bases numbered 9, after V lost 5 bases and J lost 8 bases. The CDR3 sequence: CASSQTGGLREAFF. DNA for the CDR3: TGTGCCAGCAGTCAGACAGGGGGGCTGAGGGAAGCTTTCTTT.

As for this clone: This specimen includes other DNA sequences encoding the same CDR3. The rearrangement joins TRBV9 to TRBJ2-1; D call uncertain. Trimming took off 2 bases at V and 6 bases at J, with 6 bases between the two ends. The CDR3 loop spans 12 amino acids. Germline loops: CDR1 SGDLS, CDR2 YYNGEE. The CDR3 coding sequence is TGTGCCAGCAGCGTTTCCGGCAATGAGCAGTTCTTC. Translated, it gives CASSVSGNEQFF.